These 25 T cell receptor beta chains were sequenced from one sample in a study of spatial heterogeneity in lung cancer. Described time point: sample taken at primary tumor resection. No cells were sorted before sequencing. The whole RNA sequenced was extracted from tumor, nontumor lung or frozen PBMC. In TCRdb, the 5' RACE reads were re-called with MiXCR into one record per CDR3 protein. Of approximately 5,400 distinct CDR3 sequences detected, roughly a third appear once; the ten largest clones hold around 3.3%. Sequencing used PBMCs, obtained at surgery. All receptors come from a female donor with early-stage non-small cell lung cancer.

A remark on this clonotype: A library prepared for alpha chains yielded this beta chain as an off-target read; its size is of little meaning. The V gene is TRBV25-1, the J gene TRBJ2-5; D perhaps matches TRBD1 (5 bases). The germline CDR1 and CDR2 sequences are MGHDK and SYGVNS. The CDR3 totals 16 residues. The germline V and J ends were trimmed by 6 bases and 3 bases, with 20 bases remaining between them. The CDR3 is CASRGNERQMKETQYF. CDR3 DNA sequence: TGTGCCAGCAGGGGAAACGAAAGACAGATGAAAGAGACCCAGTACTTC. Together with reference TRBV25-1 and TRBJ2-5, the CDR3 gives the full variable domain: EADIYQTPRYLVIGTGKKITLECSQTMGHDKMYWYQQDPGMELHLIHYSYGVNSTEKGDLSSESTVSRIRTEHFPLTLESARPSHTSQYLCASRGNERQMKETQYFGPGTRLLVL.

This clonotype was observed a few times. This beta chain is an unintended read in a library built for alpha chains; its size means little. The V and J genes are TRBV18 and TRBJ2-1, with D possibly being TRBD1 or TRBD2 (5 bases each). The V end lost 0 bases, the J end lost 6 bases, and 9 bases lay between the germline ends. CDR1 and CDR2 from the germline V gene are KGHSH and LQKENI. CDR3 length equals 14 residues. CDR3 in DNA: TGTGCCAGCTCACCACCCCGTGGGGGCAATGAGCAGTTCTTC. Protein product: CASSPPRGGNEQFF. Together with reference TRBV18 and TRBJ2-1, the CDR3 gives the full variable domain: NAGVMQNPRHLVRRRGQEARLRCSPMKGHSHVYWYRQLPEEGLKFMVYLQKENIIDESGMPKERFSAEFPKEGPSILRIQQVVRGDSAAYFCASSPPRGGNEQFFGPGTRLTVL.

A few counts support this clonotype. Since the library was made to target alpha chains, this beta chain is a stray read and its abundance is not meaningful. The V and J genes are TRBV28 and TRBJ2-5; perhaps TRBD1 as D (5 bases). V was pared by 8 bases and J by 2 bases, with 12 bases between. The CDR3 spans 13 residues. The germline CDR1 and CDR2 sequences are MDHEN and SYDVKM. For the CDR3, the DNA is TGTGCCAGCCTCATGCCAGGGCAAGAGACCCAGTACTTC. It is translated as CASLMPGQETQYF.

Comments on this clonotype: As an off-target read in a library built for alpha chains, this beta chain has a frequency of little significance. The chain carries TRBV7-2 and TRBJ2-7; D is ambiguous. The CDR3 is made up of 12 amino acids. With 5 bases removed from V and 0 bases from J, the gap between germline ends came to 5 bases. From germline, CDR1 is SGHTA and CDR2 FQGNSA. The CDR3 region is CASSQRSYEQYF. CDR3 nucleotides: TGTGCCAGCAGCCAACGCTCCTACGAGCAGTACTTC.

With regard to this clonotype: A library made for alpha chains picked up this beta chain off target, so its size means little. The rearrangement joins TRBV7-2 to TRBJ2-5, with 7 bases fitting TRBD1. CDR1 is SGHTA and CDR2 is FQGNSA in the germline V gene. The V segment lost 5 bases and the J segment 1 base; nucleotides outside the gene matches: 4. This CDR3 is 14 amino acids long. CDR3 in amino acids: CASSVGQVQETQYF. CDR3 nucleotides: TGTGCCAGCAGCGTCGGACAGGTCCAAGAGACCCAGTACTTC.

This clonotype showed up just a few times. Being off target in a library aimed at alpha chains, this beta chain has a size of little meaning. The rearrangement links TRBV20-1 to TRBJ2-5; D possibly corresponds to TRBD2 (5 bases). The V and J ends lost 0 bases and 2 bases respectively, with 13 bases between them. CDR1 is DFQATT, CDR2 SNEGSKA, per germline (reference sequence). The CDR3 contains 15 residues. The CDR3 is CSARDGRGVQETQYF. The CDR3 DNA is TGCAGTGCTAGAGATGGTCGGGGAGTGCAAGAGACCCAGTACTTC.

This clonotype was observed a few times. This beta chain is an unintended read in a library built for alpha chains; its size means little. The CDR3 nucleotides are TGTGCCACCGGACAGGGCGGGAAGACCCAGTACTTC. Amino acid sequence: CATGQGGKTQYF. The chain links TRBV6-2 or TRBV6-3 to TRBJ2-5, with TRBD1 identical over 8 bases. The V gene end was trimmed by 10 bases and the J gene end by 6 bases; junction bases not matched to a gene: 7. Germline V gives CDR1 MNHEY, CDR2 SVGEGT. This CDR3 is built from 12 residues.

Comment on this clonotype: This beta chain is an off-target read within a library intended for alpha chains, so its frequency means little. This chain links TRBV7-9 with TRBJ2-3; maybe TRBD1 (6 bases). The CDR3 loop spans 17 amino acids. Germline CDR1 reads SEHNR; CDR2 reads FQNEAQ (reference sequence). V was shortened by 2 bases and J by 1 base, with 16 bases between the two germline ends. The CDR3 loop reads CASSLSLASGGTDTQYF. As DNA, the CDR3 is TGTGCCAGCAGCTTAAGTCTTGCCTCAGGGGGCACAGATACGCAGTATTTT.

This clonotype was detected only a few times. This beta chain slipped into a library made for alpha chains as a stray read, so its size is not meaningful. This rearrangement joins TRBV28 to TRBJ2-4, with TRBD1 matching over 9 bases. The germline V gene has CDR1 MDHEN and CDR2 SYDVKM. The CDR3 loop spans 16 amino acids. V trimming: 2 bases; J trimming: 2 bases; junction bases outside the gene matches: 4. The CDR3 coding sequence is TGTGCCAGCAGTTTAGGTGGACAGGGGACCAAAAACATTCAGTACTTC. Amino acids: CASSLGGQGTKNIQYF.

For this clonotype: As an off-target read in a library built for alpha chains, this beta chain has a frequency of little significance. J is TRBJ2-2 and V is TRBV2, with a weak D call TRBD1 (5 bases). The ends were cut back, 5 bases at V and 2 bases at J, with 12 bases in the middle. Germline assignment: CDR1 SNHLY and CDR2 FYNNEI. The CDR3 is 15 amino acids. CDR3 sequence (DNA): TGTGCCAGCAGTCCGCAGGGTCCTAACACCGGGGAGCTGTTTTTT. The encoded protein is CASSPQGPNTGELFF.

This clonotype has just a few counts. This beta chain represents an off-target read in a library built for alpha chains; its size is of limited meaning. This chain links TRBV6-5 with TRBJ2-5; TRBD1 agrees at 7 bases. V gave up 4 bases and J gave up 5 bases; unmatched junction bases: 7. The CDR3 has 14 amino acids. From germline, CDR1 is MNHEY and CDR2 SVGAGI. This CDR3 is CASSSETGLETQYF. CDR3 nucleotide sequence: TGTGCCAGCAGTTCGGAGACAGGGTTGGAGACCCAGTACTTC.

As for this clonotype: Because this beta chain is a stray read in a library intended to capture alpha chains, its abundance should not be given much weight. The CDR3 bases are TGTGCCAGCAGCGAGGGGCTGGCCAACACCGGGGAGCTGTTTTTT. Its translation is CASSEGLANTGELFF. The chain couples TRBV9 to TRBJ2-2, with a tentative D call TRBD1 (5 bases). The CDR3 sequence is 15 residues long. Germline assignment: CDR1 SGDLS and CDR2 YYNGEE. V was clipped by 3 bases and J by 2 bases, with 11 bases between them.

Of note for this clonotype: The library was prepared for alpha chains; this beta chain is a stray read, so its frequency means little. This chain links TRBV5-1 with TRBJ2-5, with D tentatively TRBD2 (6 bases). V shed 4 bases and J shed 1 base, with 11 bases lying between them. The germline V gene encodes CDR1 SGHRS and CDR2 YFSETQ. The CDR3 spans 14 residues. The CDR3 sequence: CASSPGGLQETQYF. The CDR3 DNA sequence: TGCGCCAGCAGCCCCGGGGGACTCCAAGAGACCCAGTACTTC. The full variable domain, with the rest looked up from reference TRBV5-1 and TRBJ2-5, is KAGVTQTPRYLIKTRGQQVTLSCSPISGHRSVSWYQQTPGQGLQFLFEYFSETQRNKGNFPGRFSGRQFSNSRSEMNVSTLELGDSALYLCASSPGGLQETQYFGPGTRLLVL.

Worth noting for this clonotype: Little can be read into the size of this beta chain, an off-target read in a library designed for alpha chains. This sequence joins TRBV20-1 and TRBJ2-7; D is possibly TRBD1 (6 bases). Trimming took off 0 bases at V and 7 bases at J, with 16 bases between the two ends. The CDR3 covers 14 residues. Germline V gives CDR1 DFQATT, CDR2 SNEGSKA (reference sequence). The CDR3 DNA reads TGCAGTGCTAGAGAGCCAGGGGACGCGCGGGAGCAGTACTTC. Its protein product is CSAREPGDAREQYF.

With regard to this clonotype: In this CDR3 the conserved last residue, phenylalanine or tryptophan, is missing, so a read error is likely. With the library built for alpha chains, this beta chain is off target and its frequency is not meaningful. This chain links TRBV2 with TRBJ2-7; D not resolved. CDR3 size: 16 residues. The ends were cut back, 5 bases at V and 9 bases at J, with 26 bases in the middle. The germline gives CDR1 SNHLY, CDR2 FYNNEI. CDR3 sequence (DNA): TGTGCCAGCAGTAACACCCCGGGTATACTGAAAGCTTGGCAGTACTCC. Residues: CASSNTPGILKAWQYS.

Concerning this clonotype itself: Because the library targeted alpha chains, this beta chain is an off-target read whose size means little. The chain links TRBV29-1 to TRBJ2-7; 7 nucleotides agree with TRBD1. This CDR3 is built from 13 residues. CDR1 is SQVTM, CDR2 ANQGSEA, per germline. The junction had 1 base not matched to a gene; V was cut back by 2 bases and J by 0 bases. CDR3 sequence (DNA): TGCAGCGTTGAATGGGACAGCTCCTACGAGCAGTACTTC. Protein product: CSVEWDSSYEQYF.

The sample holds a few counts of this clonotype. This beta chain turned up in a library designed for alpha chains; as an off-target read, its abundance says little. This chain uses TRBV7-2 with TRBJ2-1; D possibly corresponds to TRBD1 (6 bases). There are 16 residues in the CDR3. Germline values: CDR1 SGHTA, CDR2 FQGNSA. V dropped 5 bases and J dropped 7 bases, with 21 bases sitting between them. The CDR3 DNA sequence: TGTGCCAGCAGCCGATTCGCAGGGGCCGACTGGAATGAGCAGTTCTTC. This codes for CASSRFAGADWNEQFF.

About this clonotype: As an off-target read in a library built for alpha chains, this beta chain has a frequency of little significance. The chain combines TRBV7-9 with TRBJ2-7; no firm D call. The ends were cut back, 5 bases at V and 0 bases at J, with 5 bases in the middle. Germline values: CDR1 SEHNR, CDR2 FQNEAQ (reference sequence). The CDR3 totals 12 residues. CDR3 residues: CASSPISYEQYF. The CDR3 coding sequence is TGTGCCAGCAGCCCAATCTCCTACGAGCAGTACTTC.

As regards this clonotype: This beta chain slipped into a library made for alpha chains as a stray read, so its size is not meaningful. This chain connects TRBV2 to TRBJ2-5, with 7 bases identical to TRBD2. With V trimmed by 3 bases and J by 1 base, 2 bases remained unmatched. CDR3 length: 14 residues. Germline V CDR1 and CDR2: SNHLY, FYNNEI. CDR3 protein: CASSESSGQETQYF. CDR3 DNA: TGTGCCAGCAGTGAGTCTAGCGGCCAAGAGACCCAGTACTTC. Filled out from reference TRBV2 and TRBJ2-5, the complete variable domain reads EPEVTQTPSHQVTQMGQEVILRCVPISNHLYFYWYRQILGQKVEFLVSFYNNEISEKSEIFDDQFSVERPDGSNFTLKIRSTKLEDSAMYFCASSESSGQETQYFGPGTRLLVL.

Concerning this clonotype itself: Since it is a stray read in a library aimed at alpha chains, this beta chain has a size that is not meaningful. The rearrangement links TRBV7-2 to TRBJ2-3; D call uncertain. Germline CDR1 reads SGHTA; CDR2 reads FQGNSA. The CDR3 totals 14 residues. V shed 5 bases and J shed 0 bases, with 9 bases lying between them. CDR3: CASSTIRSTDTQYF. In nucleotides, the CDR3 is TGTGCCAGCAGCACCATCAGGAGCACAGATACGCAGTATTTT.

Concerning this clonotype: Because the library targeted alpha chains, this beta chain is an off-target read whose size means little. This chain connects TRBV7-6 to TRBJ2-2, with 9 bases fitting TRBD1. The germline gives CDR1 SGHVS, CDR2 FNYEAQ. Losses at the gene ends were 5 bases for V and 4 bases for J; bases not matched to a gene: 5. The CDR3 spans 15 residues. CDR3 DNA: TGTGCCAGCAGCACACAACAGGGGGCCACCGGGGAGCTGTTTTTT. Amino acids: CASSTQQGATGELFF.

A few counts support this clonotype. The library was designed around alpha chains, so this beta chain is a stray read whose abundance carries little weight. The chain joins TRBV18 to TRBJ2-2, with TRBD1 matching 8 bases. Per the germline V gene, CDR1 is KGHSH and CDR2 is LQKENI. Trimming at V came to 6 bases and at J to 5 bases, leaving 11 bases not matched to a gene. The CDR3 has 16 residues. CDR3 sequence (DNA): TGTGCCAGCTCTTCCGTTGGACAGGGAGGAACCGGGGAGCTGTTTTTT. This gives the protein CASSSVGQGGTGELFF.

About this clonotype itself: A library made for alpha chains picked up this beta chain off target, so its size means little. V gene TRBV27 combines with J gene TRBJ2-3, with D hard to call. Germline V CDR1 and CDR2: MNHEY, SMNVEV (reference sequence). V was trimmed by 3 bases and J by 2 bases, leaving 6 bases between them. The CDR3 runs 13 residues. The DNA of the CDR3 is TGTGCCAGCAGTTTGGAGTACACAGATACGCAGTATTTT. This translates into CASSLEYTDTQYF.

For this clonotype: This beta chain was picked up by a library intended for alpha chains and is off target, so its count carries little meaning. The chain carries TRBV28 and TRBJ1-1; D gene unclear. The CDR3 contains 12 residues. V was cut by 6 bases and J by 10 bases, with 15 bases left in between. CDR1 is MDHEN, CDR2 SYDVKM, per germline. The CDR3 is CASSLGPLGAFF. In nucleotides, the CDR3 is TGTGCCAGCAGCCTAGGGCCGTTGGGAGCTTTCTTT.

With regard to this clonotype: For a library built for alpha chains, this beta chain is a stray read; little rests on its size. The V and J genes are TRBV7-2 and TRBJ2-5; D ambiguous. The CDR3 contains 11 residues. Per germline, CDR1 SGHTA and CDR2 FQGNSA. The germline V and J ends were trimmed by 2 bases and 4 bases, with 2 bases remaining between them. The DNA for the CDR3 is TGTGCCAGCAGCTTAACAGAGACCCAGTACTTC. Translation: CASSLTETQYF.